The text below deals with one T cell receptor beta chain. Primers: 60 Vbeta forward and 13 Jbeta reverse. The protocol was immunoSEQ multiplex PCR, while the TCRdb copy is restricted to in-frame clones and leaves out a portion. The sample yields more than 150,000 clones, around 84% seen once. CDR1 is MGHDK and CDR2 is SYGVNS in the germline V gene. V was clipped by 4 bases and J by 2 bases; unmatched bases: 5. The CDR3 covers 14 residues. This entry is derived from a study of cytomegalovirus exposure and HLA in healthy donors. Background on the study: An early data release held some 85 million unique TCRs from HLA-typed donors.

Sequenced input: PBMCs. The chain joins TRBV25-1 to TRBJ2-7; 7 bases agree with TRBD1. The TCR was taken from a girl under 10 years old in good health and CMV-seropositive. CDR3 protein: CASSVDRDPYEQYF. DNA of the CDR3: TGTGCCAGCAGTGTTGACAGGGATCCCTACGAGCAGTACTTC.